A selection of T cell receptor beta chains follows, all from one sample in a study of blood T cell repertoires in COVID-19. Profiled with immunoSEQ multiplex PCR; TCRdb holds only in-frame clones, not every one. The data hold about 120,000 clones, with around 78% observed a single time. The sequencing sample was made of peripheral blood. Every receptor here comes from a man aged 25 to 45 with acute or convalescent COVID-19. CDR3s leave out the opening cysteine and the closing phenylalanine or tryptophan.

>TRBJ2-1|TRBV9
ASSVLSDNEQF
>TRBJ1-6|TRBV19
ASSAAGTGVNSPLH
>TRBJ1-6|TRBV9
ASSVEGRGNSPLH
>TRBJ1-3|TRBV3-1/TRBV3-2
ASSQNPEAGNTIY
>TRBJ2-1|TRBV4-3
ASSDTTGGSYNEQF
>TRBJ2-3|TRBV20-1
SASRGDGTDTQY
>TRBJ2-7|TRBV30
AWDRTGDSYEQY
>TRBJ2-5|TRBV10-3
AIRGHPYQETQY
>TRBJ2-3|TRBV7-6
ASSLSASPTGADTQY
>TRBJ2-5|TRBV7-9
ASSERTVLQETQY
>TRBJ2-1|TRBV14
ASSQGPSSYNEQF
>TRBJ1-5|TRBV19
ASRKGEYNQPQH
>TRBJ1-3|TRBV5-1
ASSSWLRVGNTIY
>TRBJ1-4|TRBV4-2
ASSSRQSNEKLF
>TRBJ1-2|TRBV6-6
ASSYSPTGASYGYT
>TRBJ1-1|TRBV15
ATSRGEGIDTEAF
>TRBJ2-1|TRBV10-3
AISEPTLDEQF
>TRBJ2-5|TRBV4-1
ASSQGQGGETQY
>TRBJ2-5|TRBV10-3
AISSRDRVNEETQY
>TRBJ1-2|TRBV19
ASSIGLRSYGYT
>TRBJ2-7|TRBV3-1/TRBV3-2
ASTGPSEQY
>TRBJ1-1|TRBV5-6
ASSSGGRGWTEAF
>TRBJ1-2|TRBV9
ASSAPGTGLNYGYT
>TRBJ2-2|TRBV18
ASSPEGLANTGELF
>TRBJ2-3|TRBV7-2
ASRTSPSTDTQY
>TRBJ2-5|TRBV29-1
SVEDRGHFQETQY
>TRBJ1-1|TRBV9
ASSPQTVFLQTEAF
>TRBJ2-1|TRBV6-5
ASSYSGSNEQF
>TRBJ2-3|TRBV9
ASSAGLADTDTQY
>TRBJ1-1|TRBV5-5
ASSRTGTGMAEAF
>TRBJ2-2|TRBV7-2
ASSLRRVNTGELF
>TRBJ2-3|TRBV29-1
SVSPDTQY
>TRBJ2-1|TRBV3-1/TRBV3-2
ASSQGPPLAGGINEQF
>TRBJ2-7|TRBV6-5
ASSNGGHLYEQY
>TRBJ1-4|TRBV5-8
ASSLDGTYPTLANEKLF
>TRBJ2-7|TRBV10-3
ATSFATGPYEQY
>TRBJ2-2|TRBV6-5
ASSRQAITGELF
>TRBJ2-4|TRBV4-1
ASSQGMKGALGKNIQY
>TRBJ1-2|TRBV10-3
AISEMGAGYT
>TRBJ1-3|TRBV3-1/TRBV3-2
ASSHLTGFSGNTIY
>TRBJ2-1|TRBV11-3
ASTGQGLNEQF
>TRBJ1-1|TRBV30
AWSVPEDGEAF
>TRBJ2-1|TRBV6-5
ASSYSLAVNEQF
>TRBJ2-7|TRBV7-9
ASSLIGVGRAYEQY
>TRBJ1-5|TRBV2
ASSEGRGNQPQH
>TRBJ2-2|TRBV24-1
ATSDPARPRDRVTPGLF
>TRBJ2-1|TRBV7-8
ASSPLRAGPGSYNEQF
>TRBJ2-5|TRBV18
ASSPGTSGSETQY
>TRBJ1-5|TRBV5-4
ASSLDLGASQPQH
>TRBJ2-6|TRBV5-1
ASSQRTSVYSGANVLT